This record covers a single TCR beta chain. What it recognizes is unknown. This sample is part of a study of CXCR3-negative and CXCR3-positive naive CD8 T cells. Study as a whole: The TRB read total, about 130 million, broke down to about 1.5 +/- 0.3 million reads per library. Overall study results and limits: Diversity in memory CD8+ cells fell much lower than the comparably high levels seen in both naive subsets. Across naive subsets, surface CD5 expression was comparable, and TCR strength was inferred from properties of the TRB CDR3. In CXCR3-positive naive cells, the TRB CDR3s were more hydrophobic than in CXCR3-negative naive cells.

Naive CD8+ T cells were CD45RO-CCR7+CD27+CD95-. Germline loops: CDR1 KGHSY, CDR2 FQNENV. This CDR3 is built from 15 residues. The authors prepared UMI-labeled TRB cDNA libraries by 5' RACE. TCRdb processed the 5' RACE reads again and assigns one entry to each CDR3 protein, with no DNA. The sample includes fewer than 90,000 distinct CDR3 sequences. This chain connects TRBV16 to TRBJ2-5; lacking DNA, the TRBD1 call made by TCRdb goes unchecked. This receptor was identified in a human donor in good health. Some clones in this sample may be carry-over from other donors' samples. The sample consisted of naive CXCR3+ CD8+ T cells from blood. Subset defined: CD45RO-CCR7+CD27+CD95- naive CD8+ T cells expressing CXCR3 (TNR3+). The CDR3 sequence: CASSLRGRLGETQYF.